The 23 T cell receptor beta chains below come from one sample, sequenced in a study of CD4 and CD8 cells across lung adenocarcinoma regions. A single record per CDR3 protein comes from TCRdb applying MiXCR to the PCR reads. The profile covers around 9,800 distinct CDR3 sequences, with 50% to 65% appearing a single time and roughly a fifth taken by the ten largest. The specimen was CD4+ T cells from the center of a lung tumor. The receptor source for this set is a male donor with lung adenocarcinoma. The CD4 and CD8 labels of this study may be unreliable.

V usage is TRBV10-1 and J usage is TRBJ2-4, with D tentatively TRBD1 or TRBD2 (6 bases each). The J call may be incorrect, as the DNA end agrees better with TRBJ2-5. The CDR3 is 14 amino acids. The germline CDR1 and CDR2 sequences are WNHNN and SYGVQD (reference sequence). CDR3 amino acids: CADYGGRAKETQYF. DNA of the CDR3: TGCGCGGACTACGGGGGCCGTGCCAAAGAGACCCAGTACTTC.

The CDR3 sequence: CASSTLAGGPHEQYF. CDR3 sequence (DNA): TGTGCCAGCAGCACATTAGCGGGAGGGCCGCACGAGCAGTACTTC. This chain links TRBV27 with TRBJ2-5, with TRBD2 identical over 11 bases. The DNA end is a closer match to TRBJ2-7, so the J assignment may be wrong. The CDR3 length is 15 residues. The germline gives CDR1 MNHEY, CDR2 SMNVEV (reference sequence).

J is TRBJ2-1 and V is TRBV25-1; D might be TRBD2 (7 bases). Trimming stripped 5 bases from V and 4 bases from J, with 9 bases between. CDR1 and CDR2 from the germline V gene are MGHDK and SYGVNS. CDR3 length equals 13 residues. The CDR3 DNA reads as TGTGCCAGCAGTAAGGGGGGGTACAATGAGCAGTTCTTC. This sequence encodes CASSKGGYNEQFF.

V and J are TRBV6-1 and TRBJ1-2, with unresolved D. CDR3 length equals 13 residues. Germline V CDR1 and CDR2: MNHNS, SASEGT. Trimming cost V 4 bases and J 2 bases, with 8 bases left between them. The CDR3 DNA follows: TGTGCCAGCAGTGGGACCGAAAACTATGGCTACACCTTC. Its protein product is CASSGTENYGYTF.

The sample holds a few counts of this clonotype. The chain has TRBV6-1 and TRBJ1-1; D is possibly TRBD1 (5 bases). V lost 7 bases, J lost 4 bases, and 16 bases lay in between. Germline V gives CDR1 MNHNS, CDR2 SASEGT. This CDR3 is 14 amino acids long. DNA for the CDR3: TGTGCCAGCACCCCTCTAAGGGGTGGCACTGAAGCTTTCTTT. Protein sequence: CASTPLRGGTEAFF.

Remarks on this clonotype: Since the CDR3 does not end with the conserved phenylalanine or tryptophan, this likely comes from a read error. The limits of the CDR3 on the DNA are not certain, so only TCRdb's listed CDR3 is given. V usage is TRBV7-2 and J usage is TRBJ2-4; TRBD2, the D gene given by the table, was not confirmed from the DNA. The CDR3 spans 16 residues, counting both ends. CDR1 is SGHTA and CDR2 is FQGNSA in the germline V gene. The CDR3 loop is CASSLGGGNNIQYFGA.

This clonotype was counted at least ten times. CDR3 DNA sequence: TGTGCCAGCAGCTTATTAAGTGGGGATTACTCCTACAATGAGCAGTTCTTC. Translating it yields CASSLLSGDYSYNEQFF. The rearrangement links TRBV7-6 to TRBJ2-1, with D unresolved. In germline, CDR1 is SGHVS, CDR2 FNYEAQ. V lost 2 bases and J 0 bases, leaving 14 bases between the germline ends. This CDR3 spans 17 amino acids.

By share of the sample, this clonotype is medium-sized (0.01 to 0.1%). The chain joins TRBV10-2 to TRBJ1-4; D is perhaps TRBD1 (6 bases). The CDR3 covers 15 residues. Trimming stripped 3 bases from V and 7 bases from J, with 15 bases between. CDR1 and CDR2 (germline): WSHSY, SAAADI. The CDR3 DNA is TGCGCCAGCAGTGACACGGCAGGGGCGGGTGAAAAACTGTTTTTT. It codes for CASSDTAGAGEKLFF.

About this clonotype: Its ends do not fully match the called genes, so a read error is possible. The J gene is TRBJ2-5, the V gene TRBV6-1, with D maybe TRBD1 (5 bases). Per germline, CDR1 MNHNS and CDR2 SASEGT. The CDR3 covers 13 residues. CDR3 amino acids: CATERGPTETQYF. The CDR3 DNA reads as TGTGCCACCGAGCGTGGCCCGACAGAGACGCAGTACTTC.

This chain connects TRBV6-5 to TRBJ2-3, with 8 bases identical to TRBD2. The V gene end was trimmed by 0 bases and the J gene end by 2 bases; junction bases not matched to a gene: 4. From germline, CDR1 is MNHEY and CDR2 SVGAGI. This CDR3 spans 16 amino acids. The CDR3 sequence: CASSYSGGRITDTQYF. The CDR3 DNA reads TGTGCCAGCAGTTACTCTGGCGGGAGGATCACAGATACGCAGTATTTT.

The chain recombines TRBV6-1 with TRBJ2-1; D unresolved. The end of the DNA fits TRBJ2-7 better, so the J call may be wrong. This CDR3 spans 13 amino acids. Germline V lookup: CDR1 MNHNS, CDR2 SASEGT. The CDR3 DNA is TGTGCCAGCAGTGTGGGCACAAACTACGAGCAGTACTTC. Protein product: CASSVGTNYEQYF.

This clonotype was seen only a few times. V is TRBV6-1 and J is TRBJ2-1; possibly TRBD2 for D (7 bases). Trimming took 8 bases from V and 6 from J, leaving 14 bases between them. Germline V gene lookup returns CDR1 MNHNS and CDR2 SASEGT. CDR3 length: 13 residues. This chain's CDR3 is CASQKAGANEQFF. CDR3 sequence (DNA): TGTGCCAGCCAAAAGGCGGGGGCCAATGAGCAGTTCTTC.

There are a few counts of this clonotype. The chain is built from TRBV12-3 or TRBV12-4 and TRBJ1-1, with a weak D call TRBD1 (5 bases). The germline V and J ends were trimmed by 6 bases and 3 bases, with 14 bases remaining between them. The CDR3 runs to 14 residues. The CDR3: CASSTYRRDTEAFF. Written as DNA, the CDR3 is TGTGCCAGCAGCACCTACAGGAGAGACACTGAAGCTTTCTTT.

This clonotype was detected ten times or more. The V gene is TRBV6-1, the J gene TRBJ2-3, with TRBD1 as a possible D gene (5 bases). The CDR3 runs 13 residues. Germline V gene sequence: CDR1 MNHNS, CDR2 SASEGT. V lost 0 bases, J lost 4 bases, and 5 bases lay in between. This CDR3 reads CASSEAGADTQYF. The DNA for the CDR3 is TGTGCCAGCAGTGAAGCAGGGGCAGATACGCAGTATTTT.

V and J are TRBV25-1 and TRBJ1-1; maybe TRBD1 (6 bases). Germline V gene lookup returns CDR1 MGHDK and CDR2 SYGVNS. The V end lost 5 bases, the J end lost 3 bases, and 13 bases lay between the germline ends. There are 14 residues in the CDR3. The CDR3 protein is CASSLLTGDTEAFF. In DNA, the CDR3 is TGTGCCAGCAGTCTTCTGACAGGTGACACTGAAGCTTTCTTT.

The chain has TRBV6-1 and TRBJ2-1; tentatively, D is TRBD2 (6 bases). The CDR3 has 14 amino acids. Germline values: CDR1 MNHNS, CDR2 SASEGT. Deletions cut 9 bases from V and 3 bases from J, with 15 bases between. CDR3 bases: TGTGCCAGTGCCACGGAGGGATTCTACAATGAGCAGTTCTTC. As protein: CASATEGFYNEQFF.

The chain links TRBV6-1 to TRBJ1-3, with 8 bases identical to TRBD1. From germline, CDR1 is MNHNS and CDR2 SASEGT. The CDR3 is 17 residues long. The J segment lost 8 bases and the V segment lost 5 bases, leaving 17 bases of the junction unmatched. The DNA for the CDR3 is TGTGCCAGCAGTCGAGTACTCCGCGGACAGGGTGTGGACACCATATATTTT. Amino acids: CASSRVLRGQGVDTIYF.

The J gene is TRBJ2-1, the V gene TRBV5-1; TRBD1 is a possible D gene (7 bases). The DNA end is more similar to TRBJ2-7, so the J call may be wrong. From germline, CDR1 is SGHRS and CDR2 YFSETQ. The CDR3 consists of 15 residues. The CDR3 region has the DNA TGCGCCAGCAGCCCCAGGGGGGACGGATCCTACGAGCAGTACTTC. This sequence encodes CASSPRGDGSYEQYF.

Details on this clonotype: Compared with germline, one end of the junction differs, possibly owing to a read error. The chain combines TRBV6-1 with TRBJ2-3; 9 nucleotides line up with TRBD2. The germline gives CDR1 MNHNS, CDR2 SASEGT. This CDR3 spans 15 amino acids. CDR3 nucleotide sequence: TGTGCCAGCAGTGAGACTAGCGGTGAGCCAGATACGCAGTACTTT. The encoded protein is CASSETSGEPDTQYF.

This clonotype was counted once. At one end the junction does not follow the germline gene, possibly because of a read error. This chain uses TRBV6-1 with TRBJ2-4; possibly TRBD1 for D (5 bases). The CDR3 runs to 15 residues. Germline V gene lookup returns CDR1 MNHNS and CDR2 SASEGT. The CDR3, as DNA: TGTGCCAGCAGCAGCGACAGCCGTGTCTTGAACACTCAGTACTTC. It yields the protein CASSSDSRVLNTQYF.

This clonotype was recorded a few times. The chain has TRBV10-2 and TRBJ2-1, with 7 bases lining up with TRBD2. Trimming at V came to 6 bases and at J to 5 bases, leaving 7 bases not matched to a gene. This CDR3 spans 14 amino acids. The germline CDR1 and CDR2 sequences are WSHSY and SAAADI. The CDR3 DNA follows: TGCGCCAGCAGACCACGGGGGGATGACAATGAGCAGTTCTTC. It yields the protein CASRPRGDDNEQFF.

This clonotype was observed at least ten times. This CDR3 reads CASSFRGRLTNTEAFF. The CDR3, as DNA: TGTGCCAGCAGTTTCAGGGGGCGACTGACGAACACTGAAGCTTTCTTT. This chain links TRBV27 with TRBJ1-1; 8 bases are shared with TRBD1. The CDR3 is 16 residues long. V shed 3 bases, J shed 1 base, and the junction held 7 bases outside the gene matches. Germline-derived CDR1 and CDR2 are MNHEY and SMNVEV (reference sequence).

CDR3 sequence (DNA): TGTGCCAGCACGACCTCAGGGGATGGCTACACCTTC. Translation gives CASTTSGDGYTF. This chain links TRBV6-1 with TRBJ1-2, with a tentative D call TRBD1 (6 bases). V shed 7 bases and J shed 6 bases, with 12 bases lying between them. Germline CDR1 reads MNHNS; CDR2 reads SASEGT. The CDR3 has 12 residues.